These T cell receptor beta chains were read from a single sample in a study of blood T cells in healthy people across ages. One entry per CDR3 protein, called by TCRdb with MiXCR from the 5' RACE reads. Among some 890,000 distinct CDR3 sequences listed, around 29% were seen once. The same sample was also studied in work on T cells of mothers and their children.

Sequences were obtained from blood. The receptors come from a woman aged 40 to 50 in good health. Each CDR3 is given with its conserved first and last residue. D genes are given only for firm matches. The size of a clone is reported for some rows only, either as once, few or many, or as a class for expanded clones.

v_call	d_call	clone_size	j_call	cdr3_nt	cdr3_aa
TRBV11-3	-	-	TRBJ2-1	TGTGCCAGCAGCTTAGGGGGGTCCGGGGAGCAGTTCTTC	CASSLGGSGEQFF
TRBV11-2	-	-	TRBJ2-7	TGTGCCAGCAGGACCACACTGGGGGGGGCAACCAATGAGCAGTACTTC	CASRTTLGGATNEQYF
TRBV5-1	-	once	TRBJ2-1	TGCGCCAGCAGCTTGGCGAGGGGGACATTCTCTTACAATGAGCAGTTCTTC	CASSLARGTFSYNEQFF
TRBV6-2/TRBV6-3	-	-	TRBJ2-3	TGTGCCAACAGTTATAGCGAGGCCACAGATACGCAGTATTTT	CANSYSEATDTQYF
TRBV28	TRBD1	many	TRBJ1-6	TGTGCCAGCTCGCCCTCGGACAGGGCCCCACCCCTCCACTTT	CASSPSDRAPPLHF
TRBV29-1	-	-	TRBJ1-1	TGCAGCGTTGAAGTGGATCCTGGCAGGGAAGCTTTCTTT	CSVEVDPGREAFF
TRBV5-5	TRBD1	-	TRBJ1-1	TGTGCCAGCAGTCGGACAGGGGGCGATAAGACTGAAGCTTTCTTT	CASSRTGGDKTEAFF
TRBV7-6	TRBD1	-	TRBJ1-1	TGTGCCAGCAGCTTTGGACAGGGGGCTGAAGCTTTCTTT	CASSFGQGAEAFF
TRBV10-3	-	-	TRBJ2-1	TGTACCATCAGTGGTCAGAATCACAATGAGCAGTTCTTC	CTISGQNHNEQFF
TRBV28	-	once	TRBJ2-3	TGTGCCAGCAGTTTTGATTTGGCGGAGACAGATACGCAGTATTTT	CASSFDLAETDTQYF
TRBV7-2	TRBD1	many	TRBJ2-7	TGTGCCAGCAGCTTGGGAGGGACAGGGGGCTACGAGCAGTACTTC	CASSLGGTGGYEQYF
TRBV25-1	-	-	TRBJ2-5	TGTGCCAGCAGTGATTGGGGCCAAGAGACCCAGTACTTC	CASSDWGQETQYF
TRBV5-1	TRBD1	few	TRBJ1-2	TGCGCCAGCAGCCGGGACAGCACCGACTATGGCTACACCTTC	CASSRDSTDYGYTF
TRBV7-9	-	-	TRBJ2-2	TGTGCCGGCGGGAAACAGAACACCGGGGAGTTGTTTTTT	CAGGKQNTGELFF
TRBV5-1	-	many	TRBJ2-2	TGCGCCAGCACCGACCCCTCGAACACCGGGGAGCTGTTTTTT	CASTDPSNTGELFF
TRBV28	-	-	TRBJ1-4	TGTGCCGGCGGACCCCGGCATGGACTGTTTTTT	CAGGPRHGLFF
TRBV27	TRBD1	many	TRBJ2-7	TGTGCCAGCAGTTTAACCGGGACAGTTTACGAGCAGTACTTC	CASSLTGTVYEQYF
TRBV12-3/TRBV12-4	-	-	TRBJ1-6	TGTGCCAGCAGTTTGCGACAGAGGATGGGCTCACCCCTCCACTTT	CASSLRQRMGSPLHF
TRBV5-1	-	once	TRBJ2-1	TGCGCCAGCAGCTTGGCAGGGTACAATGAGCAGGTCTTC	CASSLAGYNEQVF
TRBV24-1	-	many	TRBJ2-1	TGTGCCACCAAGGGCAGCTACAATGAGCAGTTCTTC	CATKGSYNEQFF
TRBV15	-	-	TRBJ1-2	TGTGCCACCAGCGGGAGACGGGGAATGGGAGGTGGCTACACCTTC	CATSGRRGMGGGYTF
TRBV28	TRBD1	many	TRBJ1-2	TGTGCCAGCAGTTCCCAGGGGGCAGGTGGCTACACCTTC	CASSSQGAGGYTF
TRBV2	-	few	TRBJ1-6	TGTGCCAGCAGTGCAGGGATCAATTCACCCCTCCACTTT	CASSAGINSPLHF
TRBV20-1	TRBD2	many	TRBJ2-1	TGCAGTGCTAGAGATATGGGACTAGCGGACGACAATGAGCAGTTCTTC	CSARDMGLADDNEQFF
TRBV24-1	-	-	TRBJ1-2	TGTGCCACCAGTAGGGGTGGCTACACCTTC	CATSRGGYTF
TRBV9	-	few	TRBJ1-1	TGTGCCAGCAGCGTAGGAGGGTGGGCGAACACTGAAGCTTTCTTT	CASSVGGWANTEAFF
TRBV20-1	-	-	TRBJ1-2	TGCAGTGAGAAGGGGCGGGGAGGCTACACCTTC	CSEKGRGGYTF
TRBV20-1	-	-	TRBJ2-1	TGCAGTGCTCCTTTTCGGGCCCGAAGGGGAAATGAGCAGTTCTTC	CSAPFRARRGNEQFF
TRBV6-6	TRBD1	few	TRBJ1-5	TGTGCCAGCAGGTCGGGACAGGGGGACTTACAGCATTTT	CASRSGQGDLQHF
TRBV12-3/TRBV12-4	-	-	TRBJ1-4	TGTGCCAGCAGTCCCCCCCAAAGGGGCGAAAAACTGTTTTTT	CASSPPQRGEKLFF
TRBV4-1	-	-	TRBJ2-1	TGCGCCAGCAGCCAGGCGGTCGACGCAACCTACAATGAGCAGTTCTTC	CASSQAVDATYNEQFF
TRBV7-2	-	-	TRBJ2-7	TGTGCCAGCAGCTTAGGCGGGGGCCTAAACAATGAGCAGTACTTC	CASSLGGGLNNEQYF
TRBV9	-	-	TRBJ2-6	TGTGCCAGCAGCGTAGCGCCTGGGACGGTTAGCTCTGGGGCCAACGTCCTGACTTTC	CASSVAPGTVSSGANVLTF
TRBV29-1	TRBD2	many	TRBJ2-5	TGCAGCGGGGGGGGCCAAGAGACCCAGTACTTC	CSGGGQETQYF
TRBV15	-	-	TRBJ1-4	TGTGCCACCAGCAGAGATGAGAGGGATGGGGAAAAACTGTTTTTT	CATSRDERDGEKLFF
TRBV30	-	-	TRBJ1-1	TGTGCCTGGAGTCCTTCCCGAACAGGGATCCACACTGAAGCTTTCTTT	CAWSPSRTGIHTEAFF
TRBV15	TRBD2	-	TRBJ2-3	TGTGCCACCAGCATAGAGTTCCGGCGGGGGGTGGCAGATACGCAGTATTTT	CATSIEFRRGVADTQYF
TRBV29-1	-	-	TRBJ1-5	TGCAGCGTTGAGGGGACGACCCTAAATCAGCCCCAGCATTTT	CSVEGTTLNQPQHF
TRBV5-4	-	many	TRBJ2-5	TGTGCCAGCGCTAGCGCTATCGGGCAAGAGACCCAGTACTTC	CASASAIGQETQYF
TRBV7-2	-	many	TRBJ2-1	TGTGCCAGCAGCTTAGCGTCAAGTGCTTCCTACAATGAGCAGTTCTTC	CASSLASSASYNEQFF
TRBV7-8	TRBD2	few	TRBJ2-3	TGTGCCAGCAGCTTAGTAGCGGGGGGGAGTCCGCAGTATTTT	CASSLVAGGSPQYF
TRBV12-3/TRBV12-4	TRBD2	few	TRBJ2-2	TGTGCCAGCAGTCGTAGCGGGGGGATGGCCGGGGAGCTGTTTTTT	CASSRSGGMAGELFF
TRBV28	TRBD2	few	TRBJ2-7	TGTGCCAGCAGTTTTTACCCGCTAGCGGGGAAATACGAGCAGTACTTC	CASSFYPLAGKYEQYF
TRBV7-9	-	few	TRBJ1-1	TGTGCCAGCAGCTTAGGTGATTCTAGGGCTCGGCCTAACACTGAAGCTTTCTTT	CASSLGDSRARPNTEAFF
TRBV4-1	TRBD1	-	TRBJ2-3	TGCGCCGGCAGCCAGGAGGGGATGGACAGGGCGGGCACAGATACGCAGTATTTT	CAGSQEGMDRAGTDTQYF
TRBV28	-	few	TRBJ1-1	TGTGCCAGCAGTAAGGTAGATAGTGGCACTGAAGCTTTCTTT	CASSKVDSGTEAFF